This T cell receptor beta chain was sequenced for a study of blood T cell repertoires in COVID-19. This CDR3 comprises 18 residues. Germline lookup yields CDR1 SEHNR and CDR2 FQNEAQ (reference sequence). After removal of 1 base from V and 3 bases from J, the junction contained 11 bases not matched to a gene. Assay: immunoSEQ multiplex PCR; the TCRdb copy retains only in-frame clones and omits some. This sample has some 340,000 clones, with more than 90% found just once. The rearrangement joins TRBV7-9 to TRBJ2-3; 9 bases match TRBD1. The sequencing sample was made of PBMCs or T cells enriched from blood (not recorded which). The receptor was isolated from a woman in her twenties or thirties who had been exposed to COVID-19. The CDR3 here is CASSLVSWGDRVTDTQYF. The CDR3 DNA reads TGTGCCAGCAGCTTAGTAAGCTGGGGGGACAGGGTGACAGATACGCAGTATTTT. The complete variable domain, with remaining parts taken from reference TRBV7-9 and TRBJ2-3, reads DTGVSQNPRHKITKRGQNVTFRCDPISEHNRLYWYRQTLGQGPEFLTYFQNEAQLEKSRLLSDRFSAERPKGSFSTLEIQRTEQGDSAMYLCASSLVSWGDRVTDTQYFGPGTRLTVL.